The T cell receptor beta chain under discussion was sequenced for a study of monozygotic twins with inflammatory bowel disease. This CDR3 has 13 amino acids. The germline gives CDR1 DFQATT, CDR2 SNEGSKA (reference sequence). TCRdb derives one entry per CDR3 protein from the 5' RACE reads, leaving out DNA. The listing records about 330,000 distinct CDR3 sequences. This chain uses TRBV20-1 with TRBJ2-7; TCRdb calls TRBD1, which cannot be checked without DNA. Sample: blood. The TCR originated in a human donor with ulcerative colitis or Crohn's disease, or a healthy co-twin of an affected twin (not recorded which). The CDR3 is CSARSDRGYEQYF.